Presented here are 8 T cell receptor beta chains from one specimen sequenced in a study of blood T cell repertoires in COVID-19. Sequenced by immunoSEQ multiplex PCR; TCRdb stores in-frame clones only, minus some. The table has tens of thousands of clones, 65% to 85% seen once. What was sequenced was peripheral blood. Every receptor here comes from a man over 45 with acute or convalescent COVID-19.

This chain links TRBV28 with TRBJ2-7; 9 positions agree with TRBD1. The CDR3 has 15 residues. Germline CDR1 and CDR2: MDHEN and SYDVKM. V was pared by 6 bases and J by 2 bases, with 8 bases of the junction left unmatched. The CDR3 DNA follows: TGTGCCAGCAGCCCAATCGGACAGGGGCCCTACGAGCAGTACTTC. This translates into CASSPIGQGPYEQYF.

This clone was counted a single time. The CDR3 nucleotides read TGTGCCTGGAGTGTAGCTAGCGGGGGGGTCTACAATGAGCAGTTCTTC. Amino acid sequence: CAWSVASGGVYNEQFF. V gene TRBV30 combines with J gene TRBJ2-1, with 12 bases that match TRBD2. Germline V gene data show CDR1 as GTSNPN and CDR2 as SVGIG (reference sequence). CDR3 size: 16 residues. The V segment lost 0 bases and the J segment 3 bases; nucleotides outside the gene matches: 3. Drawing the rest from reference TRBV30 and TRBJ2-1, the complete variable domain is SQTIHQWPATLVQPVGSPLSLECTVEGTSNPNLYWYRQAAGRGLQLLFYSVGIGQISSEVPQNLSASRPQDRQFILSSKKLLLSDSGFYLCAWSVASGGVYNEQFFGPGTRLTVL.

The rearrangement links TRBV28 to TRBJ2-1, with D perhaps matching TRBD2 (6 bases). Trimming pared 2 bases from V and 0 bases from J, leaving 8 bases between. The CDR3 runs to 15 residues. Per the germline V gene, CDR1 is MDHEN and CDR2 is SYDVKM. The DNA for the CDR3 is TGTGCCAGCAGTTTAGACGGGAGCTCCTACAATGAGCAGTTCTTC. It yields the protein CASSLDGSSYNEQFF. Full variable domain (outside the CDR3, taken from reference TRBV28 and TRBJ2-1): DVKVTQSSRYLVKRTGEKVFLECVQDMDHENMFWYRQDPGLGLRLIYFSYDVKMKEKGDIPEGYSVSREKKERFSLILESASTNQTSMYLCASSLDGSSYNEQFFGPGTRLTVL.

V usage is TRBV12-5 and J usage is TRBJ2-1, with D perhaps TRBD2 (6 bases). V lost 5 bases to trimming and J lost 7 bases, with 18 bases between them. The CDR3 has 15 amino acids. Germline V CDR1 and CDR2: LGHNT, FRNRAP. CDR3 sequence (DNA): TGTGCTAGTGGTGACAAGCTTGGGACTGTTAATGAGCAGTTCTTC. Its protein product is CASGDKLGTVNEQFF.

The chain recombines TRBV3-1 (or the pseudogene TRBV3-2) with TRBJ2-3; 8 positions match TRBD2. Germline V gene sequence: CDR1 LGHDT, CDR2 YNNKEL (reference sequence). The V segment lost 4 bases and the J segment 3 bases; nucleotides outside the gene matches: 3. This CDR3 has 14 residues. In DNA form, the CDR3 reads TGTGCCAGCAGCCTAAGCGGGGGTACAGATACGCAGTATTTT. Protein product: CASSLSGGTDTQYF.

The CDR3 is CASRVSSSYEQYF. The CDR3 coding sequence is TGTGCCAGCAGGGTTAGCAGCTCCTACGAGCAGTACTTC. This chain uses TRBV27 with TRBJ2-7; no clear D. V was pared by 6 bases and J by 0 bases, with 9 bases between. Germline assignment: CDR1 MNHEY and CDR2 SMNVEV (reference sequence). The CDR3 sequence is 13 residues long.

The chain couples TRBV2 to TRBJ1-5; TRBD1 matches 8 bases. Per germline, CDR1 SNHLY and CDR2 FYNNEI. The CDR3 runs to 15 residues. Germline trimming cut 7 bases from V and 2 bases from J; bases unmatched to any gene: 7. The CDR3 DNA is TGTGCCAGCAAGAATGACAGGGGAGGCAATCAGCCCCAGCATTTT. It codes for CASKNDRGGNQPQHF.

The chain links TRBV2 to TRBJ1-1, with a weak D call TRBD1 (5 bases). V was trimmed by 6 bases and J by 2 bases, leaving 16 bases between them. The CDR3 extends over 15 amino acids. Germline V gene data show CDR1 as SNHLY and CDR2 as FYNNEI. The CDR3 DNA reads TGTGCCAGCAGAACCACCCAGGGTAGAAACACTGAAGCTTTCTTT. Its translation is CASRTTQGRNTEAFF.